Each of the 17 T cell receptor beta chains below was sequenced from the same sample in a study of post-analysis software for immune sequencing data. Whole-study findings and limits: A handful of TRBV segments were more frequent in patients than controls; TRBV5-6, TRBV5-1 and TRBV20-1 belonged to this group.

Their recognized antigens are unknown. Prepared libraries of TCR beta cDNA carried unique molecular identifiers. TCRdb ran MiXCR on the PCR reads and lists one entry per CDR3 protein. The sample records hundreds of thousands of distinct CDR3 sequences, about 53% being singletons. Specimen: blood. The receptors were sampled from a girl under 18 with multiple sclerosis.

A few counts support this clonotype. The gene calls are TRBV10-3 and TRBJ2-7, with D perhaps matching TRBD2 (5 bases). The J call is doubtful: the DNA matches TRBJ2-5 better. This CDR3 comprises 14 residues. The V gene's germline CDR1 is ENHRY and CDR2 SYGVKD. The CDR3 protein is CAISGADVRGTQYF. The CDR3 DNA sequence: TGTGCCATCAGTGGGGCGGACGTACGGGGGACCCAGTACTTC.

The V and J genes are TRBV9 and TRBJ2-7; D gene uncertain. The end of the DNA aligns better with TRBJ2-5, so the J call may be wrong. The CDR3 has 13 residues. Per the germline V gene, CDR1 is SGDLS and CDR2 is YYNGEE. Here the CDR3 DNA reads TGTGCCAGCAGCGTAGGAGAGCAAGAGACCCAGTACTTC. Translated, it gives CASSVGEQETQYF.

The gene calls are TRBV7-9 and TRBJ2-3; 11 positions agree with TRBD2. The ends lost 4 bases at V and 9 bases at J; junction bases unmatched: 6. Germline V gene data show CDR1 as SEHNR and CDR2 as FQNEAQ (reference sequence). This CDR3 is built from 14 residues. The CDR3 DNA follows: TGTGCCAGCAGCTATACTAGCGGGAGTGGGACGCAGTATTTT. This gives the protein CASSYTSGSGTQYF.

The chain couples TRBV6-6 to TRBJ1-1, with D unresolved. Germline lookup yields CDR1 MNHNY and CDR2 SVGAGI (reference sequence). This CDR3 contains 13 residues. Trimming took 2 bases from V and 1 from J, leaving 5 bases between them. The CDR3 nucleotides are TGTGCCAGCAGTTACGTCACGAACACTGAAGCTTTCTTT. Its translation is CASSYVTNTEAFF.

The J gene is TRBJ2-7, the V gene TRBV5-1, with 8 bases that match TRBD2. V lost 5 bases to trimming and J lost 4 bases; unmatched junction nucleotides: 11. Germline V gene data show CDR1 as SGHRS and CDR2 as YFSETQ. The length of the CDR3 is 15 residues. The CDR3 coding sequence is TGCGCCAGCAGTTCTTCCGGGACTAGTCGGTACGAGCAGTACTTC. Protein sequence: CASSSSGTSRYEQYF.

The chain links TRBV12-3 or TRBV12-4 to TRBJ2-7; perhaps TRBD1 as D (6 bases). The V and J ends lost 3 bases and 3 bases respectively, with 21 bases between them. The CDR3 spans 17 residues. The CDR3 reads CASSLLGLLEGHYEQYF. CDR3 DNA sequence: TGTGCCAGCAGTTTGTTAGGTCTCCTAGAGGGACACTACGAGCAGTACTTC.

The table lists this clonotype with a count of one. The chain is built from TRBV18 and TRBJ1-2; unclear D gene. The germline V gene encodes CDR1 KGHSH and CDR2 LQKENI. The CDR3 loop spans 14 amino acids. Trimming stripped 6 bases from V and 0 bases from J, with 11 bases between. For the CDR3, the DNA is TGTGCCAGCTCCCTGGGATTTTCTAACTATGGCTACACCTTC. Its translation is CASSLGFSNYGYTF. The whole variable domain, filled in from reference TRBV18 and TRBJ1-2, reads NAGVMQNPRHLVRRRGQEARLRCSPMKGHSHVYWYRQLPEEGLKFMVYLQKENIIDESGMPKERFSAEFPKEGPSILRIQQVVRGDSAAYFCASSLGFSNYGYTFGSGTRLTVV.

The chain has TRBV7-8 and TRBJ2-7; 8 bases are a match to TRBD2. In germline, CDR1 is SGHVS, CDR2 FQNEAQ. Trimming took 1 base from V and 5 from J; bases not matched to a gene: 7. The CDR3 sequence is 15 residues long. CDR3 in DNA: TGTGCCAGCAGCTTAGGCCAGCGGGAGAAGAACGAGCAGTACTTC. This sequence encodes CASSLGQREKNEQYF. Full variable domain (remainder filled in from reference TRBV7-8 and TRBJ2-7): GAGVSQSPRYKVAKRGQDVALRCDPISGHVSLFWYQQALGQGPEFLTYFQNEAQLDKSGLPSDRFFAERPEGSVSTLKIQRTQQEDSAVYLCASSLGQREKNEQYFGPGTRLTVT.

The chain is built from TRBV7-2 and TRBJ2-3; D assignment may be TRBD1 or TRBD2 (5 bases each). Germline CDR1 is SGHTA and CDR2 is FQGNSA. V lost 1 base and J lost 2, with 13 bases in between. The CDR3 spans 16 residues. In nucleotides, the CDR3 is TGTGCCAGCAGCTTAGGGGGGAACAAGAACACAGATACGCAGTATTTT. Protein product: CASSLGGNKNTDTQYF.

A few counts support this clonotype. The chain is built from TRBV12-3 or TRBV12-4 and TRBJ2-4; D may be TRBD1 or TRBD2 (6 bases each). CDR3 length: 17 amino acids. V shed 5 bases and J shed 1 base, with 18 bases lying between them. This CDR3 reads CASSPLGGTGAKNIQYF. CDR3 nucleotides: TGTGCCAGCAGTCCCTTAGGGGGGACGGGGGCCAAAAACATTCAGTACTTC.

V and J are TRBV7-8 and TRBJ2-3; D is possibly TRBD2 (5 bases). The V gene's germline CDR1 is SGHVS and CDR2 FQNEAQ. Trimming pared 5 bases from V and 4 bases from J, leaving 13 bases between. This CDR3 contains 14 residues. CDR3 in amino acids: CASSGPEEPDTQYF. The CDR3 DNA is TGTGCCAGCAGCGGCCCGGAGGAACCAGATACGCAGTATTTT.

This clonotype has a handful of counts. The rearrangement joins TRBV20-1 to TRBJ1-4, with D maybe TRBD1 (5 bases). CDR3 length: 15 residues. With 3 bases removed from V and 4 bases from J, the gap between germline ends came to 15 bases. CDR1 and CDR2 from the germline V gene are DFQATT and SNEGSKA (reference sequence). The CDR3 sequence: CSARGPSLGNEKLFF. The DNA of the CDR3 is TGCAGTGCTAGGGGACCCTCCTTGGGTAATGAAAAACTGTTTTTT.

This clonotype has only a few counts. This sequence joins TRBV4-1 and TRBJ2-1, with 7 bases matching TRBD2. The CDR3 is made up of 13 amino acids. CDR1 is MGHRA, CDR2 YSYEKL, per germline. The ends lost 3 bases at V and 7 bases at J; junction bases unmatched: 3. The CDR3: CASSQAGENEQFF. For the CDR3, the DNA is TGCGCCAGCAGCCAGGCGGGAGAAAATGAGCAGTTCTTC.

The rearrangement links TRBV20-1 to TRBJ2-3; 12 bases line up with TRBD2. Losses at the gene ends were 3 bases for V and 5 bases for J; bases not matched to a gene: 6. The CDR3 contains 15 residues. Germline CDR1 and CDR2: DFQATT and SNEGSKA (reference sequence). The CDR3 here is CSASPSGRDQDTQYF. DNA for the CDR3: TGCAGTGCTAGTCCTAGCGGGAGGGACCAAGATACGCAGTATTTT.

This clonotype was counted between two and nine times. This chain uses TRBV30 with TRBJ2-1, with D possibly TRBD2 on 5 matching bases. Trimming took off 4 bases at V and 4 bases at J, with 11 bases between the two ends. The CDR3 sequence is 13 residues long. CDR1 and CDR2 from the germline V gene are GTSNPN and SVGIG (reference sequence). The CDR3 here is CAWNGERYNEQFF. CDR3 in DNA: TGTGCCTGGAACGGGGAGCGTTACAATGAGCAGTTCTTC.

This clonotype came up a few times. The V and J genes are TRBV6-6 and TRBJ1-2; D not certain. The CDR3 loop spans 14 amino acids. With 5 bases removed from V and 0 bases from J, the gap between germline ends came to 10 bases. Per the germline V gene, CDR1 is MNHNY and CDR2 is SVGAGI (reference sequence). CDR3 sequence reads: CASSPRVANYGYTF. CDR3 DNA: TGTGCCAGCAGTCCGAGGGTAGCTAACTATGGCTACACCTTC.

V gene TRBV7-8 combines with J gene TRBJ2-1; D may be TRBD2 (6 bases). There are 14 residues in the CDR3. Germline CDR1 is SGHVS and CDR2 is FQNEAQ. The V end lost 5 bases, the J end lost 4 bases, and 12 bases lay between the germline ends. The CDR3 coding sequence is TGTGCCAGCAGCCCCCGACTAGAATACAATGAGCAGTTCTTC. Translated, it gives CASSPRLEYNEQFF.